These 24 T cell receptor beta chains share one sample of origin, sequenced in a study of regulatory T cells in long-lasting Graves disease. Time point here: newly diagnosed GD, antithyroid drugs for less than 3 months. PBMC-derived RNA was used for the TCR library. Researchers made TCR beta libraries by using iRepertoire HTBI primers and running Arm-PCR on CDR3 regions. MiXCR was run by TCRdb on the multiplex PCR reads, yielding one entry per CDR3 protein. This table holds under 800,000 distinct CDR3 sequences, roughly 15% found once. The same data also went into a second study, on T cells in Graves' hyperthyroidism and ophthalmopathy.

The sequencing used peripheral blood mononuclear cells (PBMCs), collected at new diagnosis, from a patient treated with antithyroid drugs. These receptors were collected from a woman aged 25 to 45 with Graves disease.

The V and J genes are TRBV20-1 and TRBJ1-1, with D tentatively TRBD1 (6 bases). Per the germline V gene, CDR1 is DFQATT and CDR2 is SNEGSKA (reference sequence). This CDR3 comprises 14 residues. Trimming cost V 0 bases and J 4 bases, with 12 bases left between them. The CDR3 loop reads CSARDAQGGTEAFF. CDR3 coding DNA: TGCAGTGCTAGAGATGCCCAAGGGGGCACTGAAGCTTTCTTT.

The J gene is TRBJ2-1, the V gene TRBV29-1, with D uncertain. V was cut by 4 bases and J by 8 bases, with 6 bases left in between. Per germline, CDR1 SQVTM and CDR2 ANQGSEA. There are 10 residues in the CDR3. CDR3 bases: TGCAGCGTTGTCCAGGATGAGCAGTTCTTC. It is translated as CSVVQDEQFF.

This clonotype occurred once. This chain uses TRBV30 with TRBJ1-5, with D possibly matching TRBD1 (5 bases). The V end lost 5 bases, the J end lost 5 bases, and 16 bases lay between the germline ends. Germline CDR1 reads GTSNPN; CDR2 reads SVGIG (reference sequence). The CDR3 is 14 amino acids. Here the CDR3 reads CAWGRGFGDQPQHF. For the CDR3, the DNA is TGTGCCTGGGGAAGGGGATTCGGCGATCAGCCCCAGCATTTT.

The genes are TRBV20-1 and TRBJ2-1; no firm D call. The CDR3 totals 17 residues. V lost 0 bases, J lost 2 bases, and 17 bases lay in between. CDR1 DFQATT and CDR2 SNEGSKA come from the germline V gene (reference sequence). The CDR3 bases are TGCAGTGCTAGAGATCCGCTGAGCTCCTTAGCCTACAATGAGCAGTTCTTC. Amino acids: CSARDPLSSLAYNEQFF.

This clonotype was found a few times. The CDR3 loop reads CAWSTGVYEQYF. The CDR3 DNA reads TGTGCCTGGTCGACAGGGGTCTACGAGCAGTACTTC. The chain uses TRBV30 and TRBJ2-7, with 8 bases fitting TRBD1. This CDR3 comprises 12 residues. The V gene's germline CDR1 is GTSNPN and CDR2 SVGIG (reference sequence). V was clipped by 5 bases and J by 3 bases; unmatched bases: 3. Supplemented by reference TRBV30 and TRBJ2-7, the full variable domain reads SQTIHQWPATLVQPVGSPLSLECTVEGTSNPNLYWYRQAAGRGLQLLFYSVGIGQISSEVPQNLSASRPQDRQFILSSKKLLLSDSGFYLCAWSTGVYEQYFGPGTRLTVT.

In this sample, this clonotype turned up many times. The V and J genes are TRBV6-2 or TRBV6-3 and TRBJ1-2; 12 bases align to TRBD1. The germline V gene has CDR1 MNHEY and CDR2 SVGEGT. There are 16 residues in the CDR3. Losses at the gene ends were 3 bases for V and 5 bases for J; bases not matched to a gene: 7. The CDR3 bases are TGTGCCAGCAGTTATGGGACAGGGGGCGCAGGTTATGGCTACACCTTC. This translates into CASSYGTGGAGYGYTF.

V is TRBV2 and J is TRBJ2-5; 9 bases are shared with TRBD1. V shed 6 bases, J shed 4 bases, and the junction held 9 bases outside the gene matches. The germline V gene has CDR1 SNHLY and CDR2 FYNNEI. CDR3 length: 15 residues. The CDR3 is CASRTRQGGRETQYF. DNA of the CDR3: TGTGCCAGCAGAACGAGACAGGGGGGCCGAGAGACCCAGTACTTC. Complete variable domain (other parts from reference TRBV2 and TRBJ2-5): EPEVTQTPSHQVTQMGQEVILRCVPISNHLYFYWYRQILGQKVEFLVSFYNNEISEKSEIFDDQFSVERPDGSNFTLKIRSTKLEDSAMYFCASRTRQGGRETQYFGPGTRLLVL.

This clonotype was seen many times. The chain has TRBV28 and TRBJ2-5; D not resolved. V lost 3 bases and J lost 0, with 5 bases in between. Germline CDR1 and CDR2: MDHEN and SYDVKM. CDR3 size: 13 residues. The CDR3 nucleotides are TGTGCCAGCAGTTTCGCCAACCAAGAGACCCAGTACTTC. Its protein is CASSFANQETQYF.

This clonotype showed up many times. The chain recombines TRBV6-2 or TRBV6-3 with TRBJ2-3; 7 bases fit TRBD1. The CDR3 runs 14 residues. The junction had 6 bases not matched to a gene; V was cut back by 7 bases and J by 2 bases. The V gene's germline CDR1 is MNHEY and CDR2 SVGEGT. The CDR3 spells CASKVQGPTDTQYF. In DNA, the CDR3 is TGTGCCAGCAAAGTACAGGGGCCCACAGATACGCAGTATTTT.

V usage is TRBV12-5 and J usage is TRBJ2-2; the D gene is possibly TRBD1 (5 bases). Per the germline V gene, CDR1 is LGHNT and CDR2 is FRNRAP. This CDR3 spans 15 amino acids. The ends were cut back, 5 bases at V and 6 bases at J, with 16 bases in the middle. This CDR3 reads CASGALGVQAGELFF. CDR3 bases: TGTGCTAGTGGTGCCCTAGGGGTTCAGGCCGGGGAGCTGTTTTTT.

The chain uses TRBV9 and TRBJ2-5; a weak D match, TRBD1 (6 bases). Trimming removed 0 bases at V and 0 bases at J, with 9 bases between. The germline V gene has CDR1 SGDLS and CDR2 YYNGEE. CDR3 size: 15 residues. CDR3 bases: TGTGCCAGCAGCGTAGGACAGGAGTACCAAGAGACCCAGTACTTC. This sequence encodes CASSVGQEYQETQYF.

This sequence joins TRBV20-1 and TRBJ1-3, with unresolved D. The germline gives CDR1 DFQATT, CDR2 SNEGSKA (reference sequence). The CDR3 is 15 amino acids. Trimming removed 5 bases from V and 0 bases from J, with 14 bases in between. Written as DNA, the CDR3 is TGCAGTGCTCGGCCCCCCGGAGCCTCTGGAAACACCATATATTTT. Protein: CSARPPGASGNTIYF.

This chain joins TRBV7-9 and TRBJ2-7, with 8 nucleotides matching TRBD2. After removal of 5 bases from V and 7 bases from J, the junction contained 1 base not matched to a gene. This CDR3 spans 11 amino acids. Germline lookup yields CDR1 SEHNR and CDR2 FQNEAQ (reference sequence). CDR3 loop: CASSTGGEQYF. The CDR3 nucleotides read TGTGCCAGCAGCACGGGGGGGGAGCAGTACTTC. Filled out from reference TRBV7-9 and TRBJ2-7, the complete variable domain reads DTGVSQNPRHKITKRGQNVTFRCDPISEHNRLYWYRQTLGQGPEFLTYFQNEAQLEKSRLLSDRFSAERPKGSFSTLEIQRTEQGDSAMYLCASSTGGEQYFGPGTRLTVT.

Worth noting for this clonotype: This sequence may be a read error, since a much larger clone differs from it by one base. The chain joins TRBV28 to TRBJ2-7; either TRBD1 or TRBD2 may fit D (5 bases each). The CDR3 contains 15 residues. Germline V gene data show CDR1 as MDHEN and CDR2 as SYDVKM. V dropped 5 bases and J dropped 1 base, with 15 bases sitting between them. CDR3 loop: CASSPPGTASYEQYF. For the CDR3, the DNA is TGTGCCAGCAGTCCGCCCGGGACGGCGTCCTACGAGCAGTACTTC. Based on the CDR3 plus reference TRBV28 and TRBJ2-7, the full variable domain is DVKVTQSSRYLVKRTGEKVFLECVQDMDHENMFWYRQDPGLGLRLIYFSYDVKMKEKGDIPEGYSVSREKKERFSLILESASTNQTSMYLCASSPPGTASYEQYFGPGTRLTVT.

This clonotype was counted only a few times. The J gene is TRBJ2-2, the V gene TRBV7-2; no definite D call. The CDR3 has 12 residues. V was pared by 2 bases and J by 8 bases, with 6 bases between. Germline assignment: CDR1 SGHTA and CDR2 FQGNSA. CDR3: CASSLRLGELFF. Here the CDR3 DNA reads TGTGCCAGCAGCTTACGGTTGGGGGAGCTGTTTTTT.

The table lists this clonotype with many counts. The chain combines TRBV6-1 with TRBJ2-1; D is perhaps TRBD2 (5 bases). The CDR3 consists of 14 residues. V gave up 5 bases and J gave up 9 bases, with 17 bases separating them. Germline V gene data show CDR1 as MNHNS and CDR2 as SASEGT. The CDR3 DNA is TGTGCCAGCAGTCCCCTAGGGCCTAGCACTGAGCAGTTCTTC. It encodes CASSPLGPSTEQFF.

The table lists this clonotype with a few counts. The rearrangement links TRBV29-1 to TRBJ1-6; weak D call: TRBD1 (5 bases). Germline V gene data show CDR1 as SQVTM and CDR2 as ANQGSEA. Trimming shortened V by 6 bases and J by 7 bases, and 13 bases separated the two germline ends. This CDR3 is 13 amino acids long. The DNA of the CDR3 is TGCAGCGTCCAAGAAGGGGCAAATTCACCCCTCCACTTT. Its protein product is CSVQEGANSPLHF.

The chain joins TRBV5-5 to TRBJ2-7, with 10 nucleotides matching TRBD1. The V gene end was trimmed by 4 bases and the J gene end by 6 bases; junction bases not matched to a gene: 7. CDR1 is SGHKS and CDR2 is YYEKEE in the germline V gene (reference sequence). This CDR3 is built from 14 residues. The CDR3 is CASSLGTGVPEQYF. Written as DNA, the CDR3 is TGTGCCAGCAGCCTCGGGACAGGGGTTCCCGAGCAGTACTTC.

The V call is TRBV20-1, the J call TRBJ2-1; D uncertain. CDR1 and CDR2 (germline): DFQATT, SNEGSKA (reference sequence). The length of the CDR3 is 13 residues. The V end lost 5 bases, the J end lost 4 bases, and 12 bases lay between the germline ends. The chain's CDR3 is CSAPEDTYNEQFF. As DNA, the CDR3 is TGCAGTGCTCCAGAAGACACGTACAATGAGCAGTTCTTC.

This clonotype was seen just once. The chain has TRBV5-1 and TRBJ1-3, with D possibly TRBD1 on 5 matching bases. Per the germline V gene, CDR1 is SGHRS and CDR2 is YFSETQ. The V end was cut by 3 bases, the J end by 3 bases, with 16 bases between. The CDR3 runs 16 residues. The CDR3 loop is CASSSQGAPNGNTIYF. DNA for the CDR3: TGCGCCAGCAGCTCGCAAGGGGCGCCAAATGGAAACACCATATATTTT.

This clonotype occurred many times. CDR3 amino acids: CSARVLQGAKGTEAFF. DNA for the CDR3: TGCAGTGCTAGAGTCCTACAGGGGGCTAAGGGGACTGAAGCTTTCTTT. The genes are TRBV20-1 and TRBJ1-1; 9 bases line up with TRBD1. The CDR3 sequence is 16 residues long. Trimming cost V 1 base and J 5 bases; bases outside gene matches: 11. The germline gives CDR1 DFQATT, CDR2 SNEGSKA (reference sequence).

The table lists this clonotype with many counts. The rearrangement joins TRBV7-8 to TRBJ2-6, with TRBD1 as a possible D gene (6 bases). This CDR3 contains 16 residues. Germline CDR1 is SGHVS and CDR2 is FQNEAQ. V was trimmed by 1 base and J by 2 bases, leaving 9 bases between them. CDR3 region: CASSLVAGAGANVLTF. The DNA for the CDR3 is TGTGCCAGCAGCTTAGTTGCAGGGGCTGGGGCCAACGTCCTGACTTTC. Using reference TRBV7-8 and TRBJ2-6 for the parts outside the CDR3, the full variable domain is GAGVSQSPRYKVAKRGQDVALRCDPISGHVSLFWYQQALGQGPEFLTYFQNEAQLDKSGLPSDRFFAERPEGSVSTLKIQRTQQEDSAVYLCASSLVAGAGANVLTFGAGSRLTVL.

This clonotype was recorded at least ten times. The rearrangement joins TRBV20-1 to TRBJ2-3; D might be TRBD1 or TRBD2, each matching 6 bases. V gave up 2 bases and J gave up 4 bases, with 19 bases separating them. This CDR3 has 16 residues. The germline CDR1 and CDR2 sequences are DFQATT and SNEGSKA (reference sequence). CDR3 protein: CSARSLGGGGPDTQYF. CDR3 DNA sequence: TGCAGTGCTAGATCCCTAGGGGGAGGTGGGCCAGATACGCAGTATTTT.

This clonotype was seen more than once but under ten times. The rearrangement uses TRBV14 and TRBJ2-7; D gene uncertain. Trimming removed 5 bases from V and 2 bases from J, with 10 bases in between. The germline CDR1 and CDR2 sequences are SGHDN and FVKESK. The length of the CDR3 is 13 residues. This CDR3 reads CASSSVPAYEQYF. CDR3 DNA: TGTGCCAGCAGCTCCGTTCCAGCCTACGAGCAGTACTTC.